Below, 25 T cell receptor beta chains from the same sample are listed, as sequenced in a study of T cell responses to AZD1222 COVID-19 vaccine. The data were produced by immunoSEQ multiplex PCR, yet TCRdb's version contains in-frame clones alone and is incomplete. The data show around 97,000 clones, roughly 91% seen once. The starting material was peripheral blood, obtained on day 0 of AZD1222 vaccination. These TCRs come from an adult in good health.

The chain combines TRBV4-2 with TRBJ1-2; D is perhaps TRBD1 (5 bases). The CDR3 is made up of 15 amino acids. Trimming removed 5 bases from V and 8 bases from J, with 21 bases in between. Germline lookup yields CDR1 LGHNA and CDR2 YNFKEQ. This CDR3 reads CASSESGRGGNGYTF. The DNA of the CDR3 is TGTGCCAGCAGCGAGTCAGGGCGCGGGGGGAACGGCTACACCTTC.

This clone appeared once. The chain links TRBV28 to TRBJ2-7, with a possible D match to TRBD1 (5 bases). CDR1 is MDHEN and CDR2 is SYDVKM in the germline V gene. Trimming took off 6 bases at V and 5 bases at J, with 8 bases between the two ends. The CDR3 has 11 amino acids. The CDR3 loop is CASRTVNEQYF. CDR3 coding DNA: TGTGCCAGCAGGACAGTAAACGAGCAGTACTTC.

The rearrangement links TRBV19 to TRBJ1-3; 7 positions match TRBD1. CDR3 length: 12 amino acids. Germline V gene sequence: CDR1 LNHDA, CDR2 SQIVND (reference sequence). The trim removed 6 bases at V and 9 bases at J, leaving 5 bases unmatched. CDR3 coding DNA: TGTGCCAGTAGCCAACAGGGGAGCACCATATATTTT. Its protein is CASSQQGSTIYF.

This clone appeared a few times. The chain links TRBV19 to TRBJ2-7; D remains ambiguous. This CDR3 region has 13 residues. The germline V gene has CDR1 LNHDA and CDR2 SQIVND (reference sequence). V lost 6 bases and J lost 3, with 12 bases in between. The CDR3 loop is CASSRTENYEQYF. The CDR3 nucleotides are TGTGCCAGTAGCCGCACAGAGAACTACGAGCAGTACTTC.

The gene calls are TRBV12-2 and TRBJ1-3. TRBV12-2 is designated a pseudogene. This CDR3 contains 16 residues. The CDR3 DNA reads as TGTGCAAGTCGCCCAGGGCCCGGGGCCTCTGGAAACACCATATATTTT. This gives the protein CASRPGPGASGNTIYF.

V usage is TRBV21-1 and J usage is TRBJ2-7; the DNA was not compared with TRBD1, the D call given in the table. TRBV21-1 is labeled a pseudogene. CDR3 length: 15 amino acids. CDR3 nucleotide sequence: TGTGCCAGCAGCACCTTTGACAGGGGGGCCGGATGGCAGTACTTC. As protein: CASSTFDRGAGWQYF.

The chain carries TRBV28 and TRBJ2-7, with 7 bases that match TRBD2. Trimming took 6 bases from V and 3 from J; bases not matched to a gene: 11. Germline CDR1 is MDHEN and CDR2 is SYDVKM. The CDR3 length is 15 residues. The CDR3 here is CASRGGLLGVYEQYF. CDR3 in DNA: TGTGCCAGCAGGGGAGGGTTATTAGGGGTCTACGAGCAGTACTTC.

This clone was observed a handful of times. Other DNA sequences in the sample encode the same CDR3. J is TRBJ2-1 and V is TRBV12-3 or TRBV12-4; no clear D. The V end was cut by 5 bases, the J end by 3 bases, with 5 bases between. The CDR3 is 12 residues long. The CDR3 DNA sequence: TGTGCCAGCAGTCCACGCTACAATGAGCAGTTCTTC. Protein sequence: CASSPRYNEQFF.

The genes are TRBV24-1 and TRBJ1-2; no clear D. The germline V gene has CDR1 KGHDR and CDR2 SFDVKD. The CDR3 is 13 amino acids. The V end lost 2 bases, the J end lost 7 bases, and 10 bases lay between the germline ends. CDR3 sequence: CATSDSPGFGYTF. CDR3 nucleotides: TGTGCCACCAGTGATTCGCCCGGGTTTGGCTACACCTTC.

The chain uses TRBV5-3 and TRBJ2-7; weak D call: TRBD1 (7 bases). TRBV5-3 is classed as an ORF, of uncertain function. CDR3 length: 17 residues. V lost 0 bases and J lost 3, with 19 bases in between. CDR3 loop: CARSLVGQGGTYYEQYF. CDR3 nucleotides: TGTGCCAGAAGCTTGGTGGGGCAGGGGGGAACCTACTACGAGCAGTACTTC.

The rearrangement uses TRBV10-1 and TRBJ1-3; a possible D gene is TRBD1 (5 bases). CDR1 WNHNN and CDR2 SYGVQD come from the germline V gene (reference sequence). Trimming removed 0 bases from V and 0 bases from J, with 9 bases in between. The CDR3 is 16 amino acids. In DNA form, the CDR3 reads TGCGCCAGCAGTGAGTCTTTCCAGGGCTCTGGAAACACCATATATTTT. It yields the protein CASSESFQGSGNTIYF.

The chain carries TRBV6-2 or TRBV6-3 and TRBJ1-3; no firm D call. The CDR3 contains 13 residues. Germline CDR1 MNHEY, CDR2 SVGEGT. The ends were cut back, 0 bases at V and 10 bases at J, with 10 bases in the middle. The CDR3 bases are TGTGCCAGCAGTTACTCTTCTGGAAGGACCATATATTTT. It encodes CASSYSSGRTIYF.

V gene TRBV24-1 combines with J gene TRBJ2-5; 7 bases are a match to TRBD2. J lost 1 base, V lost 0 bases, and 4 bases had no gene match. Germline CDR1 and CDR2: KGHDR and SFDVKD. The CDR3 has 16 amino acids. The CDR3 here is CATSDLPSGTQETQYF. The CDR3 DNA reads TGTGCCACCAGTGATTTGCCTAGCGGAACCCAAGAGACCCAGTACTTC.

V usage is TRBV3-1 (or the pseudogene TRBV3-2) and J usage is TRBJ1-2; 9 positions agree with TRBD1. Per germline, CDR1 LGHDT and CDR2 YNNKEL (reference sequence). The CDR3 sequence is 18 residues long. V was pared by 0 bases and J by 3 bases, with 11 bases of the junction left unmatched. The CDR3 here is CASSQDHKQGAVDYGYTF. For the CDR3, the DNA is TGTGCCAGCAGCCAAGATCACAAACAGGGGGCGGTCGACTATGGCTACACCTTC.

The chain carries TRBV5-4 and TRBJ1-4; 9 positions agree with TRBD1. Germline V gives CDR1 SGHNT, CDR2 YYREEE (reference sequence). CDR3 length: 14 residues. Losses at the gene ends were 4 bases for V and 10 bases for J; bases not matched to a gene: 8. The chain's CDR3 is CASSHRDRDPKLFF. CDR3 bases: TGTGCCAGCAGCCACCGGGACAGGGATCCAAAACTGTTTTTT.

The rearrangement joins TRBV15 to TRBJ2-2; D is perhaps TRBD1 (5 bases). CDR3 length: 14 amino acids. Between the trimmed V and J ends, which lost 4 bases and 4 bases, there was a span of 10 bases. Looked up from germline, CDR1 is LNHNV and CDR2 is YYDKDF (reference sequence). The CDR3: CATSTSRGTGELFF. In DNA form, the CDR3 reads TGTGCCACCAGCACCAGTAGGGGCACCGGGGAGCTGTTTTTT.

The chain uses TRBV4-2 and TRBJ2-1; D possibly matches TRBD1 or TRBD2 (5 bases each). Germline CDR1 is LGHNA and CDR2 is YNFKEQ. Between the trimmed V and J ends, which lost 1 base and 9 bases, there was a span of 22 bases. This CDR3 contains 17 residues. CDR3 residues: CASSQASQGLGDAEQFF. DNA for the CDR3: TGTGCCAGCAGCCAAGCTTCTCAGGGCCTGGGGGACGCTGAGCAGTTCTTC.

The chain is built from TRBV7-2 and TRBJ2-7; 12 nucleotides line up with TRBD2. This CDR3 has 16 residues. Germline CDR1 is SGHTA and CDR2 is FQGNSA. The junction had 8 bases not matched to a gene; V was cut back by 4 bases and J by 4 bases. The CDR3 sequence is CASSYDWTSGTYEQYF. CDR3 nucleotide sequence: TGTGCCAGCAGCTACGATTGGACTAGCGGGACTTACGAGCAGTACTTC.

The CDR3: CASSLATNQAFF. DNA of the CDR3: TGTGCCAGCAGTTTAGCTACCAACCAAGCTTTCTTT. This chain joins TRBV28 and TRBJ1-1; the D is unclear. The V end lost 2 bases, the J end lost 9 bases, and 10 bases lay between the germline ends. Germline V CDR1 and CDR2: MDHEN, SYDVKM. This CDR3 spans 12 amino acids.

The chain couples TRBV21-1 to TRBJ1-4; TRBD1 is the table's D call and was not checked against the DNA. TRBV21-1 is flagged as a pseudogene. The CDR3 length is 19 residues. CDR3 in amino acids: CASSKDGTVDATTNEKLFF. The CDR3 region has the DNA TGTGCCAGCAGCAAAGATGGGACAGTGGATGCTACAACTAATGAAAAACTGTTTTTT.

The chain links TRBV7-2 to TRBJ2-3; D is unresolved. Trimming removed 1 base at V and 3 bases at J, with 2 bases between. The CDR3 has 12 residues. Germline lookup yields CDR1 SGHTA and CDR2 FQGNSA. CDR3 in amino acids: CASSLGTDTQYF. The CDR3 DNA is TGTGCCAGCAGCTTAGGGACAGATACGCAGTATTTT. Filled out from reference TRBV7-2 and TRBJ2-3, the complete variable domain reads GAGVSQSPSNKVTEKGKDVELRCDPISGHTALYWYRQSLGQGLEFLIYFQGNSAPDKSGLPSDRFSAERTGGSVSTLTIQRTQQEDSAVYLCASSLGTDTQYFGPGTRLTVL.

DNA for the CDR3: TGCGCCAGCAGCTTGTGGAGCTCTGGAAACACCATATATTTT. Translating gives CASSLWSSGNTIYF. The chain combines TRBV5-1 with TRBJ1-3, with no clear D. Germline V gene sequence: CDR1 SGHRS, CDR2 YFSETQ. The CDR3 contains 14 residues. Trimming took 1 base from V and 0 from J, leaving 5 bases between them.

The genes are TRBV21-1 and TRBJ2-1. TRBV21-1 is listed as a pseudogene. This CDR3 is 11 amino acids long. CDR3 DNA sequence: TGTGCCAGCAAACCTAAGGATGAGCAGTTCTTC. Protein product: CASKPKDEQFF.

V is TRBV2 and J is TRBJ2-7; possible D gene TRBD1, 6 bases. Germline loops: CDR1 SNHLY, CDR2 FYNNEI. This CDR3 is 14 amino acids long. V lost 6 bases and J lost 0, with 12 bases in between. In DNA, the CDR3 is TGTGCCAGCAGGGGGGCTTTCAGCTCCTACGAGCAGTACTTC. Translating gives CASRGAFSSYEQYF.

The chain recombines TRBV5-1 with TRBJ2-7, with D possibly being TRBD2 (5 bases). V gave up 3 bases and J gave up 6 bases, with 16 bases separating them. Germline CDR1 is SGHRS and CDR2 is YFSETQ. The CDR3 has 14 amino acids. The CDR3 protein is CASSSRPVEGEQYF. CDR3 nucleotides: TGCGCCAGCAGCTCCCGTCCCGTCGAGGGCGAGCAGTACTTC.